This T cell receptor beta chain was sequenced during a study of OX40 agonist ivuxolimab in advanced cancers. At the level of the study: Three dose-escalation patients had partial responses: one with hepatocellular carcinoma and two with cutaneous melanoma.

TCRdb keeps only in-frame clones here, not all; method: immunoSEQ multiplex PCR. The table has around 70,000 clones, roughly 85% seen once. Deletions cut 2 bases from V and 4 bases from J, with 8 bases between. The CDR3 totals 13 residues. Germline assignment: CDR1 MGHDK and CDR2 SYGVNS. The chain uses TRBV25-1 and TRBJ1-2, with D perhaps matching TRBD1 (5 bases). This sample comprised CD4+ or CD8+ T cells sorted from blood, obtained in a trial of the OX40 agonist ivuxolimab. The sequence came from an adult with an advanced solid tumor such as melanoma, head and neck, liver or kidney cancer. The CDR3: CASSEGTFYGYTF. The CDR3 nucleotides are TGTGCCAGCAGTGAAGGGACCTTCTATGGCTACACCTTC.